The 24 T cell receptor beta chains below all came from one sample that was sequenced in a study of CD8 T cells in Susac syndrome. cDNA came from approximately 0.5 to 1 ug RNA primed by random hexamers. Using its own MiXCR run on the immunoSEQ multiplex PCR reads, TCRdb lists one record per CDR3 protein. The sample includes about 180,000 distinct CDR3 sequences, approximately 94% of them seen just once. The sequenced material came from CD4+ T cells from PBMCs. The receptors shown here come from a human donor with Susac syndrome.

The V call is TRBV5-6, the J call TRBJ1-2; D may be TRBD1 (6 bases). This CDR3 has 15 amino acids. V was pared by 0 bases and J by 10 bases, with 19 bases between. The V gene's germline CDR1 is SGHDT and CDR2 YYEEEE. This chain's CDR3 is CASSLGGTRASDYTF. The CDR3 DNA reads TGTGCCAGCAGCTTGGGAGGGACACGTGCTTCTGACTACACCTTC.

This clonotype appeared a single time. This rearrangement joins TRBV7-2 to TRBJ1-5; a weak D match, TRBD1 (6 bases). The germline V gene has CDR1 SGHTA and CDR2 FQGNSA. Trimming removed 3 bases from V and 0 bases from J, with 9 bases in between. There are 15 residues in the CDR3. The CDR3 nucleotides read TGTGCCAGCAGCTTCGGGACATATAGCAATCAGCCCCAGCATTTT. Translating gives CASSFGTYSNQPQHF.

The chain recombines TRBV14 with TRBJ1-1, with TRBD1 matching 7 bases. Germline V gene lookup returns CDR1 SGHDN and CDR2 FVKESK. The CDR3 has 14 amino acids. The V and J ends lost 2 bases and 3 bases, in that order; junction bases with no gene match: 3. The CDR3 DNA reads TGTGCCAGCAGCCAACGACAGGGTTACACTGAAGCTTTCTTT. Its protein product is CASSQRQGYTEAFF. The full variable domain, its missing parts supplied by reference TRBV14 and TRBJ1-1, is EAGVTQFPSHSVIEKGQTVTLRCDPISGHDNLYWYRRVMGKEIKFLLHFVKESKQDESGMPNNRFLAERTGGTYSTLKVQPAELEDSGVYFCASSQRQGYTEAFFGQGTRLTVV.

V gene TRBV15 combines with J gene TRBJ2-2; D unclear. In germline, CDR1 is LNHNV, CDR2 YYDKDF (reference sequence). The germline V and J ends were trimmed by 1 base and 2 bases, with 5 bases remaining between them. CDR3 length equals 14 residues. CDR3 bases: TGTGCCACCAGCAGAGTAGTCAACACCGGGGAGCTGTTTTTT. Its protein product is CATSRVVNTGELFF. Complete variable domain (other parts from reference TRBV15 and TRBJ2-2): DAMVIQNPRYQVTQFGKPVTLSCSQTLNHNVMYWYQQKSSQAPKLLFHYYDKDFNNEADTPDNFQSRRPNTSFCFLDIRSPGLGDTAMYLCATSRVVNTGELFFGEGSRLTVL.

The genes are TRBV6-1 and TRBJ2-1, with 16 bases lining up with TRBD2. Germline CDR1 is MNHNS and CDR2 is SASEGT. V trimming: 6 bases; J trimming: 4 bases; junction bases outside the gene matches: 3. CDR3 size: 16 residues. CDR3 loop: CASSRGLAGGYNEQFF. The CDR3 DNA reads TGTGCCAGCAGCAGGGGACTAGCGGGGGGGTACAATGAGCAGTTCTTC.

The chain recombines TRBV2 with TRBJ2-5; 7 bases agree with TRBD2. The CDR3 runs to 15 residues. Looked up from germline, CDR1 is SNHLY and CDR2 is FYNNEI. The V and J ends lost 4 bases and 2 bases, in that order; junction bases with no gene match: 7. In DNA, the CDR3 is TGTGCCAGCAGTGGGGCTAGCGGCCCACAAGAGACCCAGTACTTC. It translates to CASSGASGPQETQYF.

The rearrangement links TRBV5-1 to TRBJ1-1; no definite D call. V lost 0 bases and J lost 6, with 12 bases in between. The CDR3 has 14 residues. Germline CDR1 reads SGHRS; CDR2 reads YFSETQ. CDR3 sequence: CASSLGQAFPEAFF. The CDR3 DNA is TGCGCCAGCAGCTTGGGGCAGGCTTTCCCTGAAGCTTTCTTT.

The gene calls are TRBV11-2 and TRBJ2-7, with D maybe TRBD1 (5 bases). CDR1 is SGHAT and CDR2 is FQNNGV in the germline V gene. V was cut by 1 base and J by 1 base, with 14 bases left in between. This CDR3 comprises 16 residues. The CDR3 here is CASSLGGALISYEQYF. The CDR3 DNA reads TGTGCCAGCAGCTTAGGTGGGGCGCTGATTTCCTACGAGCAGTACTTC.

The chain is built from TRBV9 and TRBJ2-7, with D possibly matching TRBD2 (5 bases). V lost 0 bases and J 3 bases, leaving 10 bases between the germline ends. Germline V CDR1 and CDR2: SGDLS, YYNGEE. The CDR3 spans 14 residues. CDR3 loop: CASSVAGVGYEQYF. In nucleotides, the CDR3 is TGTGCCAGCAGCGTAGCCGGGGTTGGCTACGAGCAGTACTTC.

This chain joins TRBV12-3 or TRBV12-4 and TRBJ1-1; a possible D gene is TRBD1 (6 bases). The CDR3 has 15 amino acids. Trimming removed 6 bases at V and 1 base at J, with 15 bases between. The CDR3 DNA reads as TGTGCCAGCAGCTACCGGGGGGCCTCGAACACTGAAGCTTTCTTT. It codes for CASSYRGASNTEAFF.

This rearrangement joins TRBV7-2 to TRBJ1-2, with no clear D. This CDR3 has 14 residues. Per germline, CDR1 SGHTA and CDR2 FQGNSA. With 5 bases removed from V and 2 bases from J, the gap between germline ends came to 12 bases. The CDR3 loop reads CASSPLSGNYGYTF. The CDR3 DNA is TGTGCCAGCAGCCCCCTTTCGGGCAACTATGGCTACACCTTC.

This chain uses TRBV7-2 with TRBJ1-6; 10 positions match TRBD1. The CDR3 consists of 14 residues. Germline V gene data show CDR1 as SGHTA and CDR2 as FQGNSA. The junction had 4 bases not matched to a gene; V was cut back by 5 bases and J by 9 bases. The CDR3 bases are TGTGCCAGCAGCCCAGGGACAGGGGTTTCACCCCTCCACTTT. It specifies CASSPGTGVSPLHF.

For the CDR3, the DNA is TGCGCCAGCACCCGGACTAGCGGGCCCGACAATGAGCAGTTCTTC. It specifies CASTRTSGPDNEQFF. The rearrangement links TRBV10-2 to TRBJ2-1, with TRBD2 matching over 11 bases. This CDR3 comprises 15 residues. Trimming removed 7 bases from V and 5 bases from J; junction bases left unmatched: 7. Germline CDR1 reads WSHSY; CDR2 reads SAAADI.

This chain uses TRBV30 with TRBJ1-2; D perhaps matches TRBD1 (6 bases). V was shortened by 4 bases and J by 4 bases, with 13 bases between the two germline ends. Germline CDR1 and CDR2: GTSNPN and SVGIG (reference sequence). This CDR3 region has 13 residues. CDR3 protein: CAWKDRSSYGYTF. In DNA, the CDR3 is TGTGCCTGGAAAGACAGGAGCTCCTATGGCTACACCTTC.

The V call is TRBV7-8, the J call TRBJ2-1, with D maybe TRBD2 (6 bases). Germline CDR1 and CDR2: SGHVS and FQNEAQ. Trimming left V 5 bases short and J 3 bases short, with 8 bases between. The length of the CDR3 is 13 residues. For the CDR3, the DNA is TGTGCCAGCAGCACAGCGGGCTACAATGAGCAGTTCTTC. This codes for CASSTAGYNEQFF.

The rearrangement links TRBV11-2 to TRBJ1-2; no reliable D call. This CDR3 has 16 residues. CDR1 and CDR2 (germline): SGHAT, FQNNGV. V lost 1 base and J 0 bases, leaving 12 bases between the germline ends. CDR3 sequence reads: CASSLAGVRANYGYTF. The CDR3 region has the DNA TGTGCCAGCAGCTTAGCCGGTGTCAGAGCTAACTATGGCTACACCTTC.

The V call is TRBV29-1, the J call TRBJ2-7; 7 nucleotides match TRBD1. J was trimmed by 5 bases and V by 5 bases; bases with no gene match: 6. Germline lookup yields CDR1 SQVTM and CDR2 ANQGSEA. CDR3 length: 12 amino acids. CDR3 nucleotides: TGCAGCGTTCACAGGGGAGCGGACGAGCAGTACTTC. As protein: CSVHRGADEQYF.

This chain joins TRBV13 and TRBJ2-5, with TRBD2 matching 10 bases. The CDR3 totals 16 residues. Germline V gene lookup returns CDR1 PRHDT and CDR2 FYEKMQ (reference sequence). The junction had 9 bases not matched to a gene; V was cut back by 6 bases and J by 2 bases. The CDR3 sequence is CASSSLAGEQQETQYF. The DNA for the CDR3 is TGTGCCAGCAGTTCCCTAGCGGGGGAACAACAAGAGACCCAGTACTTC.

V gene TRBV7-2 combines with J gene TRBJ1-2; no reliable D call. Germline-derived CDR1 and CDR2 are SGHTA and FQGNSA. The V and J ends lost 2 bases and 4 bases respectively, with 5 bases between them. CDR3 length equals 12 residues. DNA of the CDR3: TGTGCCAGCAGCTTATCCCCCTATGGCTACACCTTC. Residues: CASSLSPYGYTF.

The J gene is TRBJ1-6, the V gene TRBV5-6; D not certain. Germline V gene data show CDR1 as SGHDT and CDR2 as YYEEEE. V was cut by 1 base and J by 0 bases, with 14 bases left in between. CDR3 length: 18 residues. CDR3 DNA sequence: TGTGCCAGCAGCTTGCGCCCGGGGATGGGCTCCTATAATTCACCCCTCCACTTT. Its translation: CASSLRPGMGSYNSPLHF.

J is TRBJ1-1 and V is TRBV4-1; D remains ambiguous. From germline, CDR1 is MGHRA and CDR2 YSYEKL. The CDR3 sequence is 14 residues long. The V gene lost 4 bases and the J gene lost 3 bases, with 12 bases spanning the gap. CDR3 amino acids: CASSPPRRDTEAFF. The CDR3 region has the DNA TGCGCCAGCAGCCCCCCCCGTAGGGACACTGAAGCTTTCTTT.

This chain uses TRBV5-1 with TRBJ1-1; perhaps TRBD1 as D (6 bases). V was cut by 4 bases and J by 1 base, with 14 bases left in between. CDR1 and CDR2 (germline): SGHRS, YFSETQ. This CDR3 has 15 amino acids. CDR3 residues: CASSIRTDSNTEAFF. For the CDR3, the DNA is TGCGCCAGCAGCATACGGACAGATTCGAACACTGAAGCTTTCTTT. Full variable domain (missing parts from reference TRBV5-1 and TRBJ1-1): KAGVTQTPRYLIKTRGQQVTLSCSPISGHRSVSWYQQTPGQGLQFLFEYFSETQRNKGNFPGRFSGRQFSNSRSEMNVSTLELGDSALYLCASSIRTDSNTEAFFGQGTRLTVV.

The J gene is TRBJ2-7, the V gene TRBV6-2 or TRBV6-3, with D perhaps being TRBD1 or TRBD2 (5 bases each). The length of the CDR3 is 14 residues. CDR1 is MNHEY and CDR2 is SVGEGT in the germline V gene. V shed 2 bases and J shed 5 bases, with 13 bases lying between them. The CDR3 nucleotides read TGTGCCAGCAGTTACGAAGAGGGGACCGACGAGCAGTACTTC. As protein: CASSYEEGTDEQYF.

CDR3 nucleotides: TGTGCCAGCAGTCCGACAGGGGGAGTTGAAAAACTGTTTTTT. Protein product: CASSPTGGVEKLFF. The chain joins TRBV6-5 to TRBJ1-4, with TRBD1 matching over 9 bases. CDR1 is MNHEY and CDR2 is SVGAGI in the germline V gene. CDR3 length: 14 amino acids. Trimming cost V 5 bases and J 7 bases; bases outside gene matches: 5.